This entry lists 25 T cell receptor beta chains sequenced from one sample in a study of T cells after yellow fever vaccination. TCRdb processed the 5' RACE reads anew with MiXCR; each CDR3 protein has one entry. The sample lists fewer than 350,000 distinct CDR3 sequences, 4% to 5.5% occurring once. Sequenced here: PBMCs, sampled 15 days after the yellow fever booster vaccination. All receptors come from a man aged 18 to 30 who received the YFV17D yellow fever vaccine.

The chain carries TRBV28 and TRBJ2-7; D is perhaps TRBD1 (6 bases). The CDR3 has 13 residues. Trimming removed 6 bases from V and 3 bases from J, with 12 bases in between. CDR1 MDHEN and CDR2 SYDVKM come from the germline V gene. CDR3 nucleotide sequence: TGTGCCAGCAGATTAGACAGGAGCTACGAGCAGTACGTC. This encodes CASRLDRSYEQYV.

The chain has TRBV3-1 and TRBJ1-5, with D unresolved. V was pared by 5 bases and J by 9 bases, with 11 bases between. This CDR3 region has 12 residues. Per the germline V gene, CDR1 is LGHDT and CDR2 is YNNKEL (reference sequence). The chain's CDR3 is CASSSGPGPQHF. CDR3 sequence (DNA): TGTGCCAGCAGCTCCGGGCCGGGGCCCCAGCATTTT.

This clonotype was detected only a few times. The DNA for the CDR3 is TGCGCCAGCAGCCAGGGGGAAGCTGAAGCTTTCTTT. It encodes CASSQGEAEAFF. V gene TRBV5-1 combines with J gene TRBJ1-1; TRBD1 aligns across 7 bases. The germline CDR1 and CDR2 sequences are SGHRS and YFSETQ. V shed 4 bases and J 6 bases; nucleotides not matched to a gene: 3. This CDR3 has 12 residues.

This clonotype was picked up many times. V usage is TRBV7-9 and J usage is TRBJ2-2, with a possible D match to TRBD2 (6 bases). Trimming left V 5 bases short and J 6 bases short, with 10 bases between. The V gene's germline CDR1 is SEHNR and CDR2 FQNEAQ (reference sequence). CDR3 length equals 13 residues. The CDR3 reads CASSGGGPGELFF. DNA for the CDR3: TGTGCCAGCAGCGGTGGAGGGCCCGGGGAGCTGTTTTTT.

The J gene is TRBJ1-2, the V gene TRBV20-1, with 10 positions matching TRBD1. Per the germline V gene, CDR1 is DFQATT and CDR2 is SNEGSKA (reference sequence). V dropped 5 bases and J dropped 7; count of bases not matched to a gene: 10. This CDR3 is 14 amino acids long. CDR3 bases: TGCAGTGCTTATGACAGGGGGCTTGGGATTGGCTACACCTTC. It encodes CSAYDRGLGIGYTF.

The DNA for the CDR3 is TGTGCCATCAGTGAGTCGGCGGGCGCTAGCACAGATACGCAGTATTTT. Amino acid sequence: CAISESAGASTDTQYF. The chain is built from TRBV10-3 and TRBJ2-3; D is perhaps TRBD2 (5 bases). The V gene's germline CDR1 is ENHRY and CDR2 SYGVKD. V was cut by 0 bases and J by 0 bases, with 10 bases left in between. The CDR3 covers 16 residues.

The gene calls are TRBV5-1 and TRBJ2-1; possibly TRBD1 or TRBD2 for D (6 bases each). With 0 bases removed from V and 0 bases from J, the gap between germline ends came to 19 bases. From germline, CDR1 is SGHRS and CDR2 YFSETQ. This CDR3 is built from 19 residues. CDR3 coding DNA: TGCGCCAGCAGCTTGGTAGATCTGGAGGGGGGAGGCTCCTACAATGAGCAGTTCTTC. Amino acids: CASSLVDLEGGGSYNEQFF.

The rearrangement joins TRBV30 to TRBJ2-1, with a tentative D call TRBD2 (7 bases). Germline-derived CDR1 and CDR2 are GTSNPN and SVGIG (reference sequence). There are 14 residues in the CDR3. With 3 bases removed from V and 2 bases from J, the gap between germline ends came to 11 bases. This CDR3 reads CAWSRGGAYNEQFF. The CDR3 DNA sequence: TGTGCCTGGAGCCGAGGGGGGGCCTACAATGAGCAGTTCTTC.

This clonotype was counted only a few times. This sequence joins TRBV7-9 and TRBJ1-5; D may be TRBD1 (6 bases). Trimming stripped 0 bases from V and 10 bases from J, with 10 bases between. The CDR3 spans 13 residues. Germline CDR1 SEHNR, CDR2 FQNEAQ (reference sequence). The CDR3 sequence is CASSLAQGVPQHF. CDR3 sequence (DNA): TGTGCCAGCAGCTTAGCACAGGGCGTCCCCCAGCATTTT. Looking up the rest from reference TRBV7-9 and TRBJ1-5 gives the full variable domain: DTGVSQNPRHKITKRGQNVTFRCDPISEHNRLYWYRQTLGQGPEFLTYFQNEAQLEKSRLLSDRFSAERPKGSFSTLEIQRTEQGDSAMYLCASSLAQGVPQHFGDGTRLSIL.

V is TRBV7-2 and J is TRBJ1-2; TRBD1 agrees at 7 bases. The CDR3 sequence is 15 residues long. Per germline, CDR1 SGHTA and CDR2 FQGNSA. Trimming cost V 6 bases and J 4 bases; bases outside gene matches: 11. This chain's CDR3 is CASRFTGDSGYGYTF. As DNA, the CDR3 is TGTGCCAGCAGATTTACCGGGGACAGCGGCTATGGCTACACCTTC. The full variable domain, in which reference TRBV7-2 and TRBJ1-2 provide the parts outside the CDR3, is GAGVSQSPSNKVTEKGKDVELRCDPISGHTALYWYRQSLGQGLEFLIYFQGNSAPDKSGLPSDRFSAERTGGSVSTLTIQRTQQEDSAVYLCASRFTGDSGYGYTFGSGTRLTVV.

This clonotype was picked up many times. In nucleotides, the CDR3 is TGTGCCAGCAGCCAAGATCGGCAGGTTGGAAACACCATATATTTT. Its protein is CASSQDRQVGNTIYF. This chain uses TRBV14 with TRBJ1-3; D call uncertain. The germline V gene encodes CDR1 SGHDN and CDR2 FVKESK. V lost 0 bases and J 3 bases, leaving 9 bases between the germline ends. The CDR3 length is 15 residues.

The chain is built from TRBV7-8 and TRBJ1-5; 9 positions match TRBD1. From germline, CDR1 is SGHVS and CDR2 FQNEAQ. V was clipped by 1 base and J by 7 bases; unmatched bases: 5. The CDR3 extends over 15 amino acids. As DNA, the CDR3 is TGTGCCAGCAGCTTAGGACAGGGGGATAGACAGCCCCAGCATTTT. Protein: CASSLGQGDRQPQHF.

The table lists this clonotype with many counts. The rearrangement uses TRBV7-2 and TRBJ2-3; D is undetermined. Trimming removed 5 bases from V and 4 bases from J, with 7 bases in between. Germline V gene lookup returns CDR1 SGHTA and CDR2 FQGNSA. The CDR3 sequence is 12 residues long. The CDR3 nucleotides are TGTGCCAGCAGCACGGGTCCAGATACGCAGTATTTT. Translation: CASSTGPDTQYF. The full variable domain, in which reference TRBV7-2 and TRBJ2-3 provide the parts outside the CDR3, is GAGVSQSPSNKVTEKGKDVELRCDPISGHTALYWYRQSLGQGLEFLIYFQGNSAPDKSGLPSDRFSAERTGGSVSTLTIQRTQQEDSAVYLCASSTGPDTQYFGPGTRLTVL.

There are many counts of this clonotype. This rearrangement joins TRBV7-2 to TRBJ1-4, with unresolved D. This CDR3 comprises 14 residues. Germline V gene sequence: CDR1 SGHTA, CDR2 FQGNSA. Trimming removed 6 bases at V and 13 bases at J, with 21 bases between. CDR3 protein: CASRRQALMKRLFF. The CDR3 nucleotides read TGTGCCAGCAGGAGACAAGCTTTAATGAAAAGACTGTTTTTT.

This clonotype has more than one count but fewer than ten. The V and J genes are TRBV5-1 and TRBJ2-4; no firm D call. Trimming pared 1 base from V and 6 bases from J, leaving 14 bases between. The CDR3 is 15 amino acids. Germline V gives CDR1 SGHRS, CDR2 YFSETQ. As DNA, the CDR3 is TGCGCCAGCAGCTTGACCGTTGATTCGGGAAACATTCAGTACTTC. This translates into CASSLTVDSGNIQYF. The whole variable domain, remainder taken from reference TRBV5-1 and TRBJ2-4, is KAGVTQTPRYLIKTRGQQVTLSCSPISGHRSVSWYQQTPGQGLQFLFEYFSETQRNKGNFPGRFSGRQFSNSRSEMNVSTLELGDSALYLCASSLTVDSGNIQYFGAGTRLSVL.

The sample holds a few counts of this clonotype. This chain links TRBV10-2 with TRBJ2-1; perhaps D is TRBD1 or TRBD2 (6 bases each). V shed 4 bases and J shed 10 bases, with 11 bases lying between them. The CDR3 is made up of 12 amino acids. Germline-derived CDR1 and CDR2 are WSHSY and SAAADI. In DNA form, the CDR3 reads TGCGCCAGCAGTGCCCGGGGGCAGGAGCAGTTCTTC. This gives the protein CASSARGQEQFF.

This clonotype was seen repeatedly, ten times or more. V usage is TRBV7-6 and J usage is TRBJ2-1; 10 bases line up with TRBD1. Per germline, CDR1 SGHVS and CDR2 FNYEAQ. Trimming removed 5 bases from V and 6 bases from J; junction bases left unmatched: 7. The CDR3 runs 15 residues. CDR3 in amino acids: CASSPRGTGVNEQFF. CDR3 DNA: TGTGCCAGCAGCCCCCGCGGGACAGGGGTCAATGAGCAGTTCTTC.

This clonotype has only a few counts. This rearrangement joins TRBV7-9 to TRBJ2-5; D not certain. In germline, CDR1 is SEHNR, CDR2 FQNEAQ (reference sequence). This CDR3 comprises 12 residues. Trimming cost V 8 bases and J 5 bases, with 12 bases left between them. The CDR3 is CASSAWGETQYF. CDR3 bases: TGTGCCAGCTCTGCTTGGGGTGAGACCCAGTACTTC.

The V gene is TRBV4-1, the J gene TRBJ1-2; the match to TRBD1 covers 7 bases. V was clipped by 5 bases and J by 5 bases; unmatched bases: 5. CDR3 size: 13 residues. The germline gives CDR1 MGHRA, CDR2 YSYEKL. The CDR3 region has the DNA TGCGCCAGCAGCACAGGGGACTTTTATGGCTACACCTTC. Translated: CASSTGDFYGYTF.

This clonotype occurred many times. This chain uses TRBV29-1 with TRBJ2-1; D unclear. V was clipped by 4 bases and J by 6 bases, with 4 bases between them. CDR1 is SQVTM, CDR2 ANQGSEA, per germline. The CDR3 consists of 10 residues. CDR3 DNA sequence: TGCAGCGTTGCCATCAATGAGCAGTTCTTC. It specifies CSVAINEQFF.

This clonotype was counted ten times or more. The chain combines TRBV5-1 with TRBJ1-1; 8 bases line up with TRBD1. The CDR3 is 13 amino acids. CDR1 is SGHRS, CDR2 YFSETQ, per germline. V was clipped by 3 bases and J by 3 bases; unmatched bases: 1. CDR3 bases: TGCGCCAGCAGCTCGACAGGGGACACTGAAGCTTTCTTT. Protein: CASSSTGDTEAFF.

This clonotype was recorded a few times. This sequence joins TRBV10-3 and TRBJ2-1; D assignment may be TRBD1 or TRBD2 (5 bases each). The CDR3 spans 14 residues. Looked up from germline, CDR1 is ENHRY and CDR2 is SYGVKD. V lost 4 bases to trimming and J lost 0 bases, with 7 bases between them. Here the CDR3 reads CAISGDHSYNEQFF. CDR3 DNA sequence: TGTGCCATCAGTGGGGACCACTCCTACAATGAGCAGTTCTTC.

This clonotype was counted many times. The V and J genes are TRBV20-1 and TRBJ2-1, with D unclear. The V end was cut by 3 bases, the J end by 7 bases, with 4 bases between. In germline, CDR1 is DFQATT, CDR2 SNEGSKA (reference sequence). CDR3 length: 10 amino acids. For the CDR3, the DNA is TGCAGTGCTAGGAAGAATGAGCAGTTCTTC. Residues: CSARKNEQFF.

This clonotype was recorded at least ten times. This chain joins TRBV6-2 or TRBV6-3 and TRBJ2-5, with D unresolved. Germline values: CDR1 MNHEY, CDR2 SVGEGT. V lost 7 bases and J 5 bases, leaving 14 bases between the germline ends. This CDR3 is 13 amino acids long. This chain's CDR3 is CASTSGVSETQYF. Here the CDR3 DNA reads TGTGCCAGCACTTCTGGGGTGTCGGAGACCCAGTACTTC.

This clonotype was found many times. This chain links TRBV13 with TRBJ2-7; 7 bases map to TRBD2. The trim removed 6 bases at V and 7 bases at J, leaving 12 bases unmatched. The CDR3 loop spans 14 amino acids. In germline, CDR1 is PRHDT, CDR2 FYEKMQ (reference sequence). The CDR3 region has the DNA TGTGCCAGCAGGGCACGAAGCGGGGTTGGGGAGCAGTACTTC. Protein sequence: CASRARSGVGEQYF.